Listed below are T cell receptor beta chains from one sample, sequenced in a study of blood T cell repertoires in COVID-19. Clones were read by immunoSEQ multiplex PCR, and TCRdb kept only the in-frame ones, dropping some. This sample yields nearly 110,000 clones, of which approximately 88% are seen a single time; 4% to 5.5% belongs to the top ten. The sample consisted of peripheral blood. The source is a human donor in a cohort sampled during active COVID-19. CDR3s include the opening cysteine and the closing phenylalanine or tryptophan. A D gene is named only where the DNA matches it firmly. Where a row states a size, it is once, few, many or the class of an expanded clone; other rows omit it.

once,TRBJ2-7,TRBD1,TRBV7-9,TGTGCCAGCAGCAGATGGGGACAGAAGATCGAGCAGTACTTC,CASSRWGQKIEQYF
.,TRBJ1-2,.,TRBV2,TGTGCCAGCAGTGGAGGGACAAGTGGCTACACCTTC,CASSGGTSGYTF
few,TRBJ1-2,TRBD1,TRBV7-2,TGTGCCAGCAGCTTAGTACAGGGGACAGTAGGCTACACCTTC,CASSLVQGTVGYTF
.,TRBJ2-2,TRBD2,TRBV7-9,TGTGCCAGTGGGCGGGGGATCGAGAACACCGGGGAGCTGTTTTTT,CASGRGIENTGELFF
.,TRBJ2-1,TRBD2,TRBV7-3,TGTGCCAGCAGCTTCTCCGGGGGGTATAACAATGAGCAGTTCTTC,CASSFSGGYNNEQFF
.,TRBJ1-3,.,TRBV5-1,TGCGCCAGCAGCTTGGCTTGGCAGGGTGCAGGAAACACCATATATTTT,CASSLAWQGAGNTIYF
.,TRBJ1-1,.,TRBV7-2,TGTGCCAGCACCTTTACAGTCATGAACACTGAAGCTTTCTTT,CASTFTVMNTEAFF
.,TRBJ2-3,TRBD2,TRBV5-4,TGTGCCAGCAGCTTCCCGATAGCGGGAGGGGCAGATACGCAGTATTTT,CASSFPIAGGADTQYF
.,TRBJ1-1,TRBD1,TRBV3-1/TRBV3-2,TGTGCCAGCAGCCGAGGACAGGGGTATACTGAAGCTTTCTTT,CASSRGQGYTEAFF
.,TRBJ1-5,TRBD1,TRBV27,TGTGCCAGCAGTTTATCGGGGGGGACAGGTTACAATCAGCCCCAGCATTTT,CASSLSGGTGYNQPQHF
.,TRBJ2-5,.,TRBV25-1,TGTGCCAGCAGTGAATTTCCAGGGAGGGAGACCCAGTACTTC,CASSEFPGRETQYF
once,TRBJ2-6,.,TRBV7-9,TGTGCCAGCAGCTTAGAAACGAGGGCTGGGGCCAACGTCCTGACTTTC,CASSLETRAGANVLTF
.,TRBJ1-1,.,TRBV19,TGTGCCAGTAGTATCGCAGTGGCCCGGAACACTGAAGCTTTCTTT,CASSIAVARNTEAFF
.,TRBJ1-6,TRBD1,TRBV11-2,TGTGCCAGCAGCAGACAGGGGGTTGCCGGTTCACCCCTCCACTTT,CASSRQGVAGSPLHF
once,TRBJ2-1,.,TRBV21-1,TGTGCCAGCAGCAAAGACGGGTACAGGGGGTGGCCGAGCTCCTACAATGAGCAGTTCTTC,CASSKDGYRGWPSSYNEQFF
.,TRBJ1-1,.,TRBV6-2/TRBV6-3,TGTGCCAGCAGTTACTCAGTGAGAGTAAAGAACACTGAAGCTTTCTTT,CASSYSVRVKNTEAFF
.,TRBJ2-1,TRBD1,TRBV14,TGTGCCAGCAGCCCTAGGACAGGACCCGTAATCTCCTACAATGAGCAGTTCTTC,CASSPRTGPVISYNEQFF
few,TRBJ1-1,.,TRBV28,TGTGCCAGCAGTTTGGTCAGGTCCAACACTGAAGCTTTCTTT,CASSLVRSNTEAFF
.,TRBJ2-3,TRBD1,TRBV6-6,TGTGCCAGCAGTTTTACAGGGGGCGGACGCACAGATACGCAGTATTTT,CASSFTGGGRTDTQYF
few,TRBJ1-4,TRBD1,TRBV27,TGTGCCAGCAGCCTACAGGGGTCTGGGGAAAAACTGTTTTTT,CASSLQGSGEKLFF
.,TRBJ2-5,.,TRBV29-1,TGCAGCGTTGGCGGGATCTCTAGGGAGACCCAGTACTTC,CSVGGISRETQYF
.,TRBJ1-1,.,TRBV3-1/TRBV3-2,TGTGCCAGCAGCTTGGACAGAACGAACACTGAAGCTTTCTTT,CASSLDRTNTEAFF
few,TRBJ2-4,.,TRBV7-2,TGTGCCAGCAGCTTAGTCGCGAACATTCAGTACTTC,CASSLVANIQYF
.,TRBJ1-6,.,TRBV28,TGTGCCAGCAGTTTAGGGGCAGAGACGCCCAATTCACCCCTCCACTTT,CASSLGAETPNSPLHF
.,TRBJ2-7,.,TRBV2,TGTGCCAGCAATGACCAGGGGTACTCCTACGAGCAGTACTTC,CASNDQGYSYEQYF
.,TRBJ1-1,TRBD1,TRBV7-6,TGTGCCAGCAGCTCCGGGACAGGGGCTACGAACACTGAAGCTTTCTTT,CASSSGTGATNTEAFF